This paragraph covers one T cell receptor (beta chain) sequence. Its recognized antigen is unknown. Base qualities were left out, and no much larger clone turns up one base away. Via the germline V gene (reference sequence), CDR1 is SEHNR and CDR2 FQNEAQ. The germline ends are 6 bases apart after V is trimmed by 3 bases and J by 1 base. The CDR3 runs 13 amino acids, cysteine and phenylalanine included. Of all the DNA, just the CDR3 is kept, 39 bases in frame from base 1. Whole blood was collected in K2EDTA tubes by collaborating institutions according to the institutions' own protocols. For TCRbeta analysis, collaborator samples were shipped as frozen whole blood, as isolated PBMCs, or as DNA extracted from either sample type. The immunoSEQ Assay, a bias-controlled multiplex PCR, was used to amplify TCRbeta CDR3 regions from genomic DNA. Concerning the study's data processing: The number of nucleated cells in each sample was estimated by amplification of reference gene primers within the assay. To quantify the absolute abundance of each unique TCRbeta CDR3 rearrangement, sequence reads were collapsed and filtered. For each sample, productive Simpson clonality was calculated as the square root of Simpson's diversity index over productive rearrangements. The clones in this table, taken by TCRdb from immuneACCESS, are in-frame only. Not every clone is retained; where verified, under half of the shortfall comes from an unresolved V gene, and the cause of the rest is unknown. V and J calls and clone size follow that table, whereas D and trimming were derived from the DNA. The table for this sample lists 70,000 to 90,000 clones; more than 80% of them were counted only once. The ten largest clones add up to about 7.1% of the sample.

The source of the sample is a study of blood T cell repertoires in COVID-19 (TCRdb year 2020). For the wider study: The collaborator samples originated in the United States, Italy and Spain and spanned the acute and convalescent phases of COVID-19. The material from the prospective study consisted of cDNA or gDNA derived from T cells, B-cell-depleted T cells, or PBMCs. The dataset comprised deeply sampled blood TCRbeta repertoires from subjects exposed to, actively infected with, or recovered from COVID-19. A freely available public database, intended as a resource for researchers studying the immune response to SARS-CoV-2, is where the repertoires were released. The samples were drawn from the first 160 participants of the ongoing ImmuneRACE study and from 950 to 1,500 subjects provided by 6 global collaborators. Sample metadata almost always included a de-identified subject ID, COVID-19 status, age in years and sex. Where available, HLA class I and class II types were obtained from metadata supplied by the sample provider rather than from assay-based typing. What the study reported, not specific to this receptor: The amount of clinical and demographic metadata varied by source and participant and was provided uncurated.

The chain was built from TRBV7-9 and TRBJ2-5; the D segment cannot be called with confidence. The TCR sequence derives from a human donor in a cohort sampled during active COVID-19. The source material was peripheral blood. The CDR3 loop reads CASSFYSQETQYF. Read as DNA, the sequence is TGTGCCAGCAGCTTTTACAGCCAAGAGACCCAGTACTTC.